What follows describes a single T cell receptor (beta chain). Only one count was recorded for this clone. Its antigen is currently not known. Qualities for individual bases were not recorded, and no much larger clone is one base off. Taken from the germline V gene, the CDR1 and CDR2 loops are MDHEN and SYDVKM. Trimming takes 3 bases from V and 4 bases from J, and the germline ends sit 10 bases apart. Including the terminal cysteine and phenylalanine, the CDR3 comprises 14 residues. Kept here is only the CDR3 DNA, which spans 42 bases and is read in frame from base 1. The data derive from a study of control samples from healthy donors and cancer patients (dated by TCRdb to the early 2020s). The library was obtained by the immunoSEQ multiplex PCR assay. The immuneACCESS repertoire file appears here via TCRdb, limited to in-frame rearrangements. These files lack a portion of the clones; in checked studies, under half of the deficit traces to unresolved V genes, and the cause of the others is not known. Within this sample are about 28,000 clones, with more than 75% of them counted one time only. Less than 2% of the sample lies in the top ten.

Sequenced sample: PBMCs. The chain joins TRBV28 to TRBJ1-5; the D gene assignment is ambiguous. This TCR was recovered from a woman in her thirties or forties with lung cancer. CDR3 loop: CASSFAEVNQPQHF. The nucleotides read TGTGCCAGCAGTTTTGCAGAGGTAAATCAGCCCCAGCATTTT.